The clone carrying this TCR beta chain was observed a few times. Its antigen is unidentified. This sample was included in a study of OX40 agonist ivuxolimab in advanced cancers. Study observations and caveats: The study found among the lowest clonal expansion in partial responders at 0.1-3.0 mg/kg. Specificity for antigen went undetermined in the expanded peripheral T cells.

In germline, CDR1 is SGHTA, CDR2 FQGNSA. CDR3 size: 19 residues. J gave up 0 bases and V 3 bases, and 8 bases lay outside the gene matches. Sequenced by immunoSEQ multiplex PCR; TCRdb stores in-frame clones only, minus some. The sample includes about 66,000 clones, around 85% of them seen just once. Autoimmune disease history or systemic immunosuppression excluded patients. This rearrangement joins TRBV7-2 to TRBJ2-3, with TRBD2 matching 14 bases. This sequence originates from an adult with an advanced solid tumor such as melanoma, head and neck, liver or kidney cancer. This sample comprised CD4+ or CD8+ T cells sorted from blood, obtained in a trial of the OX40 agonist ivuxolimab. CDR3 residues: CASSFTRTSGGPSTDTQYF. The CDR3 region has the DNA TGTGCCAGCAGCTTTACCCGGACTAGCGGGGGGCCTAGCACAGATACGCAGTATTTT.